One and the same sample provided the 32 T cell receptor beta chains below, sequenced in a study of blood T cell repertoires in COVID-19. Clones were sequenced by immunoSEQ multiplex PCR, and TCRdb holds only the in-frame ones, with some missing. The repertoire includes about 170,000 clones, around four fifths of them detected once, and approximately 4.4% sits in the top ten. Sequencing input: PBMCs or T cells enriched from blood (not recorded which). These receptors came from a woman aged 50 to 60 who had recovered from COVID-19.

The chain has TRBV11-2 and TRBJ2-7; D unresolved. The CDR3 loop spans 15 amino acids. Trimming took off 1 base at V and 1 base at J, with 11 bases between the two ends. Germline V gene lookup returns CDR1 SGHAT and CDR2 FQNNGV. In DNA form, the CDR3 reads TGTGCCAGCAGCTTAGTTGCGGATCCTTCCTACGAGCAGTACGTC. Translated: CASSLVADPSYEQYV.

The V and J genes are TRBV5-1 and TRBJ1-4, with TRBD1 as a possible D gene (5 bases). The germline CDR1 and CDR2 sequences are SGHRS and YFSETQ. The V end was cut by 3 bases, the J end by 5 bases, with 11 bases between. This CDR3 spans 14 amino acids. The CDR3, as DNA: TGCGCCAGCAGCTATCAGACAGCAAATGAAAAACTGTTTTTT. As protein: CASSYQTANEKLFF.

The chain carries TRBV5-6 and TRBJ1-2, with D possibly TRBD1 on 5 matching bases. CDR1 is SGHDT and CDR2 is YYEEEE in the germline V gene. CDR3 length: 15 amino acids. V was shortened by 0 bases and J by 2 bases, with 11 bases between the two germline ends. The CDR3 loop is CASSLVRGWNYGYTF. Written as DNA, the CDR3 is TGTGCCAGCAGCTTGGTTAGGGGCTGGAACTATGGCTACACCTTC.

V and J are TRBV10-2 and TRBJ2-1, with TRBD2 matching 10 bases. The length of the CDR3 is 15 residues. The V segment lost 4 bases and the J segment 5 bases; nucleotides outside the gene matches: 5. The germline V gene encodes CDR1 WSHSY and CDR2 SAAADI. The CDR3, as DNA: TGCGCCAGCAGTGCGAGGACTAGCGGCAACAATGAGCAGTTCTTC. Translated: CASSARTSGNNEQFF.

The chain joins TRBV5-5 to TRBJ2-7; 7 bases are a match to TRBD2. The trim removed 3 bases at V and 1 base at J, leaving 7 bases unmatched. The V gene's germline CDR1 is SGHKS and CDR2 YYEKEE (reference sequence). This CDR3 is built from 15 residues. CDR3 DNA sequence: TGTGCCAGCAGCTCGTGGGACTACCAATCCTACGAGCAGTACGTC. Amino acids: CASSSWDYQSYEQYV.

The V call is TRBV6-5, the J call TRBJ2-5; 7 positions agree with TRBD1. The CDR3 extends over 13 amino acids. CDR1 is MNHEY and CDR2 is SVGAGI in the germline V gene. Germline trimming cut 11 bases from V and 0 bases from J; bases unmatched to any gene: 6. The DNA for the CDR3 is TGTGCCGCTGGGACAGCGTACCAAGAGACCCAGTACTTC. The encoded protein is CAAGTAYQETQYF.

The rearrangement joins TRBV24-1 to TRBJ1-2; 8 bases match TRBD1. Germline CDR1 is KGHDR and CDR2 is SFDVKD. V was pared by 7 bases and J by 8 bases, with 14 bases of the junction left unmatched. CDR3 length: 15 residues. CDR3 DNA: TGTGCCACCAGCAACGGGATCAGGGGGCGAGAGGGCTACACCTTC. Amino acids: CATSNGIRGREGYTF.

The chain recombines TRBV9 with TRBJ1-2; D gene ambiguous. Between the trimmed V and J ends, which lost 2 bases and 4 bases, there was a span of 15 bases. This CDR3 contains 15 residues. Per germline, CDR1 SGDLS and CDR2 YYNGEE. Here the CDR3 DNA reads TGTGCCAGCAGCGTGAGACCGAGGGAACGCTATGGCTACACCTTC. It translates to CASSVRPRERYGYTF.

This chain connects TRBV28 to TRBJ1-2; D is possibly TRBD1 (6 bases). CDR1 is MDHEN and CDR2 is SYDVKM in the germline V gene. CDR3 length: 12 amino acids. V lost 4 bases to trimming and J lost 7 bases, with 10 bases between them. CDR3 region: CASSWRGGGYTF. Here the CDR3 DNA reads TGTGCCAGCAGTTGGAGAGGGGGTGGCTACACCTTC.

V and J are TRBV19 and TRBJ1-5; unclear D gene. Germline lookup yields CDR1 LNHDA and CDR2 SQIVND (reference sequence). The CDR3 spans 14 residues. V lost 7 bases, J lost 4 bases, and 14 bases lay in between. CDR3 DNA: TGTGCCAGTATGATAGCGGGAGGTAATCAGCCCCAGCATTTT. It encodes CASMIAGGNQPQHF.

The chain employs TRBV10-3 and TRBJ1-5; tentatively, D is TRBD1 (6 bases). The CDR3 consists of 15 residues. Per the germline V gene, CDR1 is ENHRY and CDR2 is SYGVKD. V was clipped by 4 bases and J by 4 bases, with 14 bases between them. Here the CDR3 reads CAISGTGRLNQPQHF. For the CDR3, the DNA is TGTGCCATCAGTGGAACAGGGCGACTTAATCAGCCCCAGCATTTT.

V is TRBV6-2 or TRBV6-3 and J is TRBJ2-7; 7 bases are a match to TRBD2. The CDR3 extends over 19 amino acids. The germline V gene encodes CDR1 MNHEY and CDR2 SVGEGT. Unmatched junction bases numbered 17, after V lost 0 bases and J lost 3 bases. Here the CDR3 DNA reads TGTGCCAGCAGTTACTCGATAGTGCGGCTAGCGGTAGGGGACTACGAGCAGTACGTC. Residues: CASSYSIVRLAVGDYEQYV.

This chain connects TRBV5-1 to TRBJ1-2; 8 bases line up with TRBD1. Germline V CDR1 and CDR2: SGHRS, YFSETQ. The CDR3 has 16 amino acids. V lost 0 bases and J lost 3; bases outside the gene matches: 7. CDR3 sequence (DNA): TGCGCCAGCAGCTTGGGTCCGGCACAGGGGGACTATGGCTACACCTTC. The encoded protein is CASSLGPAQGDYGYTF.

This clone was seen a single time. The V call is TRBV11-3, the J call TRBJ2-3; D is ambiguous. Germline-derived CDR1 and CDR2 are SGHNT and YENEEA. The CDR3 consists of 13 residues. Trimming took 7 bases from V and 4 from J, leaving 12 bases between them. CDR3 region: CASTSRLADTQYF. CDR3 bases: TGTGCCAGCACCTCTAGACTGGCAGATACGCAGTATTTT. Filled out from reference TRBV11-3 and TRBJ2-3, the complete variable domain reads EAGVVQSPRYKIIEKKQPVAFWCNPISGHNTLYWYLQNLGQGPELLIRYENEEAVDDSQLPKDRFSAERLKGVDSTLKIQPAELGDSAVYLCASTSRLADTQYFGPGTRLTVL.

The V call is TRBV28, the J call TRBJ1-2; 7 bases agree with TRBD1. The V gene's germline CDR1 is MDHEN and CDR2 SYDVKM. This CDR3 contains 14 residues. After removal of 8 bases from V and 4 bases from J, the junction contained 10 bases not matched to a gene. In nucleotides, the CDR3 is TGTGCCAGCTGGGACAGCCTATCGGCCTATGGCTACACCTTC. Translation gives CASWDSLSAYGYTF.

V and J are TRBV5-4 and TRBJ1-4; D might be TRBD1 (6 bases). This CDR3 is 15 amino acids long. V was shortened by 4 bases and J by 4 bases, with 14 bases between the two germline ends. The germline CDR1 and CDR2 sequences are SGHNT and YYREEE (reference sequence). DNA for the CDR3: TGTGCCAGCAGCCTCGGAGACAGGAATAATGAAAAACTGTTTTTT. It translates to CASSLGDRNNEKLFF.

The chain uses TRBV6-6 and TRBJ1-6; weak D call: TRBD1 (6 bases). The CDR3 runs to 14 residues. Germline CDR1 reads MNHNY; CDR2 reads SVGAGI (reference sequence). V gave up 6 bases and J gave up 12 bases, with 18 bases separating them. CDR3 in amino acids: CASSPSGGGEPLHF. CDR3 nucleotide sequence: TGTGCCAGCAGCCCCTCGGGGGGGGGCGAACCCCTCCACTTT.

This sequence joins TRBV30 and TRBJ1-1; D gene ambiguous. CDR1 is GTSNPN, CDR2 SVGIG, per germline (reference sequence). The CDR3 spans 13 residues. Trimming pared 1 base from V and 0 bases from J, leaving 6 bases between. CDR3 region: CAWSEYMNTEAFF. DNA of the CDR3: TGTGCCTGGAGTGAATACATGAACACTGAAGCTTTCTTT.

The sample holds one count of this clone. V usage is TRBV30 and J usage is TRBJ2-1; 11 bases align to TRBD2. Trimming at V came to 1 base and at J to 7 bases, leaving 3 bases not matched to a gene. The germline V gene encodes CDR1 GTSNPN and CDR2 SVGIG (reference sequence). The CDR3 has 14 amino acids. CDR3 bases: TGTGCCTGGAGTGATAGCGGGAGGGGGAATGAGCAGTTCTTC. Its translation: CAWSDSGRGNEQFF.

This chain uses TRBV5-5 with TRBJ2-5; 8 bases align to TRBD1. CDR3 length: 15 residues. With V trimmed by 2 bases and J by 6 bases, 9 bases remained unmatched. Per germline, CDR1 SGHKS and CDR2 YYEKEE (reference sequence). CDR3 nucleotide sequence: TGTGCCAGCAGCTTTATTACAGGGGGTGGCCAGACCCAGTACTTC. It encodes CASSFITGGGQTQYF.

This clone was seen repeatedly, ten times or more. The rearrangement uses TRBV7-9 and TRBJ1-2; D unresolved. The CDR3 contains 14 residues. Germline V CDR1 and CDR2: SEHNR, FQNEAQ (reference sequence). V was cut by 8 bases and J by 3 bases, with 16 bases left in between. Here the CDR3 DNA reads TGTGCCAGCTCGAAGACAACGGTCGACTATGGCTACACCTTC. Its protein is CASSKTTVDYGYTF.

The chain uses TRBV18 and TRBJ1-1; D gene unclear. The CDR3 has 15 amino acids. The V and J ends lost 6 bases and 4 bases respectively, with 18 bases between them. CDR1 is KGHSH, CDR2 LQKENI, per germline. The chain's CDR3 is CASSPSETVATEAFF. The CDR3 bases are TGTGCCAGCTCCCCCAGCGAGACGGTGGCCACTGAAGCTTTCTTT.

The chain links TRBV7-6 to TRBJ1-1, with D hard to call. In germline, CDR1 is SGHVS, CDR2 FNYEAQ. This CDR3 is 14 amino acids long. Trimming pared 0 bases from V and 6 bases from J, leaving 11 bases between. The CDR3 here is CASSLASGYPEAFF. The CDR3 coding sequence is TGTGCCAGCAGCTTAGCTTCGGGTTACCCTGAAGCTTTCTTT.

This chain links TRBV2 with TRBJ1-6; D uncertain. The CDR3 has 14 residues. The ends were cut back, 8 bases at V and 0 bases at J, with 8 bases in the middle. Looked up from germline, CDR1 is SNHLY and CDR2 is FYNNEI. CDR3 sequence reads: CASLYSSYNSPLHF. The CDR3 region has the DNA TGTGCCAGCCTTTACAGCTCCTATAATTCACCCCTCCACTTT.

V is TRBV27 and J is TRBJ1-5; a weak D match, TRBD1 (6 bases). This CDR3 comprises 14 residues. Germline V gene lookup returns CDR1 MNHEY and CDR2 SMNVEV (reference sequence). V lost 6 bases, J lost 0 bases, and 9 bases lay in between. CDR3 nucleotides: TGTGCCAGCAGCGACAGGCATAGCAATCAGCCCCAGCATTTT. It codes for CASSDRHSNQPQHF.

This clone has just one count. CDR3 sequence (DNA): TGCGCCAGCAGCTTGGGGACAGGGGGAGGCCAAGAGACCCAGTACTTC. It translates to CASSLGTGGGQETQYF. This chain joins TRBV5-1 and TRBJ2-5, with 10 bases identical to TRBD1. This CDR3 has 16 residues. In germline, CDR1 is SGHRS, CDR2 YFSETQ. The ends lost 0 bases at V and 1 base at J; junction bases unmatched: 3.

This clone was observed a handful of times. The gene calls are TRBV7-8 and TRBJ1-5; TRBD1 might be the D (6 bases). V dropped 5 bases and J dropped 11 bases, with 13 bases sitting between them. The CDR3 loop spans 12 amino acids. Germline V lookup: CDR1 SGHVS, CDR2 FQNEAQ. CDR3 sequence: CASSPKTGTQHF. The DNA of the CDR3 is TGTGCCAGCAGCCCCAAGACAGGTACCCAGCATTTT.

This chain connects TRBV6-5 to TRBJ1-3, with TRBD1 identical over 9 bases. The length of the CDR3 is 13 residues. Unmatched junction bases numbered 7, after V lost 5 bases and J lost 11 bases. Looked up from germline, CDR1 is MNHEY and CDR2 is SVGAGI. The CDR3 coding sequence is TGTGCCAGCAGTAGCGACAGGGGGTCCGCCATATATTTT. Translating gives CASSSDRGSAIYF.

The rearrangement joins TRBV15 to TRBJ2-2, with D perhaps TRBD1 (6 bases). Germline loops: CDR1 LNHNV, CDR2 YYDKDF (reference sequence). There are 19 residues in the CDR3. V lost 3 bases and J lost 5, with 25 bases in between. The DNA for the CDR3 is TGTGCCACCAGCAGGTGGGGACACAAGGGTCGAGGGAATACCGGGGAGCTGTTTTTT. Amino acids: CATSRWGHKGRGNTGELFF.

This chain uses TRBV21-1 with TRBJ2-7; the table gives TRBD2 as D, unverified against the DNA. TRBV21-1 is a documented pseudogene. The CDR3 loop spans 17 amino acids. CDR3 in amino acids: CASSIGRSRLETYEQYV. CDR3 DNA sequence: TGTGCCAGCAGCATCGGTCGGTCCAGACTGGAAACCTACGAGCAGTACGTC.

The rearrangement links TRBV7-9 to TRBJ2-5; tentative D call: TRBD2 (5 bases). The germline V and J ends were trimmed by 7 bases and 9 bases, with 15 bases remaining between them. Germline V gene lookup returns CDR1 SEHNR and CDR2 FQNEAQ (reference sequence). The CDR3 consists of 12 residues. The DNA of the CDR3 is TGTGCCAGCAACGCCCTGGACGGGGCCCAGTACTTC. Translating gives CASNALDGAQYF. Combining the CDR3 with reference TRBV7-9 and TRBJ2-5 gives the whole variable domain DTGVSQNPRHKITKRGQNVTFRCDPISEHNRLYWYRQTLGQGPEFLTYFQNEAQLEKSRLLSDRFSAERPKGSFSTLEIQRTEQGDSAMYLCASNALDGAQYFGPGTRLLVL.

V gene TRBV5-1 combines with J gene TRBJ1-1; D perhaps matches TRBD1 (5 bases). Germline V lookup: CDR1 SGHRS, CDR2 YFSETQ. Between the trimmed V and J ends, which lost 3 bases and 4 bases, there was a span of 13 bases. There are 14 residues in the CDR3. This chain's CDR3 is CASSSGTSRTEAFF. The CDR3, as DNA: TGCGCCAGCAGCTCCGGGACTTCGCGCACTGAAGCTTTCTTT.